This TCR beta chain was captured by sequencing in a study of shared T cell receptors in the human thymus. Germline V gives CDR1 SGHTA, CDR2 FQGNSA. V shed 5 bases and J shed 0 bases, with 11 bases lying between them. This CDR3 is built from 15 residues. This clone was recorded a few times. Sequencing was performed with immunoSEQ multiplex PCR; in TCRdb, only in-frame clones are kept and a portion is missing. Of approximately 400,000 clones listed, 95% were seen once; the top ten hold 0.015% to 0.02%. The sequence was collected from a human donor. The rearrangement links TRBV7-2 to TRBJ1-5; D is uncertain. Sequencing was carried out using thymocytes. The CDR3 coding sequence is TGTGCCAGCAGCCCCGGAGGGAATAGCAATCAGCCCCAGCATTTT. Translating it yields CASSPGGNSNQPQHF.